This T cell receptor (beta chain) was documented in a study of blood T cell repertoires in COVID-19. Study background: Samples of COVID-19 (acute and convalescent) were obtained from the United States, Italy and Spain.

Profiling relied on immunoSEQ multiplex PCR, and the TCRdb table lists in-frame clones only, not all of them. The sample carries roughly 120,000 clones, 70% to 85% recorded once. CDR1 is MGHRA, CDR2 YSYEKL, per germline. V was clipped by 4 bases and J by 5 bases; unmatched bases: 7. The CDR3 extends over 15 amino acids. The receptor's source is a human donor with acute or convalescent COVID-19. The donor label of this sample is uncertain. The chain joins TRBV4-1 to TRBJ2-1, with 8 bases aligning to TRBD1. What was sequenced was peripheral blood. The CDR3 nucleotides read TGCGCCAGCAGCCCTCGGACAGGGCAGAACAATGAGCAGTTCTTC. Protein product: CASSPRTGQNNEQFF.